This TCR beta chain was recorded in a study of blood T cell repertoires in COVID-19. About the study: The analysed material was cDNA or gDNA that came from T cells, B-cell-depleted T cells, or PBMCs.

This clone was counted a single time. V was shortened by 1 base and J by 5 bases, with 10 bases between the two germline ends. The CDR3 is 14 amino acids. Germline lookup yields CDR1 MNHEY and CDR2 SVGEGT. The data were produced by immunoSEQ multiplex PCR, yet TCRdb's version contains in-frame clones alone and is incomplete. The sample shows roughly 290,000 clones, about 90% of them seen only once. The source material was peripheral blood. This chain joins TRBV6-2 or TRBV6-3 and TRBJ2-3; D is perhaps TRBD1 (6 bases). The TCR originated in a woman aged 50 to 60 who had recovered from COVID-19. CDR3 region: CASSYYRVGDTQYF. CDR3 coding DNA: TGTGCCAGCAGTTACTACAGGGTTGGAGATACGCAGTATTTT.